The 27 T cell receptor beta chains below come from one sample, sequenced in a study of intratumoral heterogeneity in liver cancer. Using immunoSEQ multiplex PCR, the repertoire was profiled, and TCRdb retains in-frame clones only, with some absent. The sample shows approximately 3,500 clones, about 47% of them seen only once. Multiple geographically separated regions of the hepatocellular carcinoma nodule were sampled separately. The source was tumor tissue, collected before any cancer treatment. Source of these receptors: a man aged 65 to 79 with hepatocellular carcinoma.

A few counts support this clone. J is TRBJ1-2 and V is TRBV5-1; 8 bases align to TRBD1. The trim removed 2 bases at V and 4 bases at J, leaving 4 bases unmatched. This CDR3 is built from 14 residues. The germline CDR1 and CDR2 sequences are SGHRS and YFSETQ. The CDR3 sequence is CASSLGDRTYGYTF. CDR3 sequence (DNA): TGCGCCAGCAGCTTAGGGGACAGGACCTATGGCTACACCTTC.

This sequence joins TRBV2 and TRBJ2-7; D uncertain. This CDR3 is built from 13 residues. Germline V lookup: CDR1 SNHLY, CDR2 FYNNEI. Trimming left V 7 bases short and J 6 bases short, with 16 bases between. CDR3: CASTNEPTAEQYF. The CDR3 nucleotides are TGTGCCAGCACAAATGAACCTACGGCCGAGCAGTACTTC.

The V call is TRBV5-4, the J call TRBJ2-1; no clear D. CDR3 size: 15 residues. V shed 0 bases and J shed 0 bases, with 7 bases lying between them. Germline lookup yields CDR1 SGHNT and CDR2 YYREEE (reference sequence). CDR3 nucleotides: TGTGCCAGCAGCTTGGACGGTAGCTCCTACAATGAGCAGTTCTTC. This codes for CASSLDGSSYNEQFF. Based on the CDR3 plus reference TRBV5-4 and TRBJ2-1, the full variable domain is ETGVTQSPTHLIKTRGQQVTLRCSSQSGHNTVSWYQQALGQGPQFIFQYYREEENGRGNFPPRFSGLQFPNYSSELNVNALELDDSALYLCASSLDGSSYNEQFFGPGTRLTVL.

This clone appeared a single time. The chain is built from TRBV2 and TRBJ2-5; TRBD2 matches 13 bases. The ends lost 4 bases at V and 4 bases at J; junction bases unmatched: 6. The V gene's germline CDR1 is SNHLY and CDR2 FYNNEI. The CDR3 extends over 16 amino acids. The chain's CDR3 is CASSGTSGGARETQYF. The CDR3 coding sequence is TGTGCCAGCAGTGGCACTAGCGGGGGGGCTCGAGAGACCCAGTACTTC. Looking up the rest from reference TRBV2 and TRBJ2-5 gives the full variable domain: EPEVTQTPSHQVTQMGQEVILRCVPISNHLYFYWYRQILGQKVEFLVSFYNNEISEKSEIFDDQFSVERPDGSNFTLKIRSTKLEDSAMYFCASSGTSGGARETQYFGPGTRLLVL.

This clone rates as medium-sized (0.01 to 0.1%). The V call is TRBV28, the J call TRBJ2-7; TRBD1 agrees at 8 bases. The germline V gene encodes CDR1 MDHEN and CDR2 SYDVKM. The CDR3 length is 14 residues. V was pared by 3 bases and J by 1 base, with 2 bases of the junction left unmatched. CDR3 DNA sequence: TGTGCCAGCAGTTTCCGGGACAGGTCCTACGAGCAGTACGTC. As protein: CASSFRDRSYEQYV.

This chain links TRBV6-5 with TRBJ2-7; 12 bases fit TRBD2. Trimming cost V 6 bases and J 5 bases; bases outside gene matches: 5. The germline CDR1 and CDR2 sequences are MNHEY and SVGAGI. This CDR3 has 14 amino acids. This CDR3 reads CASRLAGGSHEQYV. Written as DNA, the CDR3 is TGTGCCAGCAGACTAGCGGGGGGCTCTCACGAGCAGTACGTC.

This chain connects TRBV3-1 (or the pseudogene TRBV3-2) to TRBJ2-7; D uncertain. The CDR3 extends over 15 amino acids. Looked up from germline, CDR1 is LGHDT and CDR2 is YNNKEL (reference sequence). The germline V and J ends were trimmed by 4 bases and 4 bases, with 17 bases remaining between them. The CDR3 DNA is TGTGCCAGCAGCCCCCCGGGCAGTGCAGCGTACGAGCAGTACGTC. Its protein product is CASSPPGSAAYEQYV.

For the CDR3, the DNA is TGTGCCAGCAGCCGTAGCGGGGTGGGGACCGGGGAGCTGTTTTTT. Translated, it gives CASSRSGVGTGELFF. The V call is TRBV11-3, the J call TRBJ2-2, with 8 bases matching TRBD2. Germline V gives CDR1 SGHNT, CDR2 YENEEA. The CDR3 has 15 amino acids. With V trimmed by 5 bases and J by 5 bases, 7 bases remained unmatched.

The gene calls are TRBV5-4 and TRBJ1-2, with TRBD1 identical over 9 bases. Germline CDR1 SGHNT, CDR2 YYREEE (reference sequence). CDR3 size: 14 residues. V dropped 4 bases and J dropped 6; count of bases not matched to a gene: 7. The DNA of the CDR3 is TGTGCCAGCAGCGCCCGGGACAGGGATCATGGCTACACCTTC. It codes for CASSARDRDHGYTF.

V usage is TRBV9 and J usage is TRBJ2-1; either TRBD1 or TRBD2 may fit D (5 bases each). The germline V and J ends were trimmed by 3 bases and 7 bases, with 20 bases remaining between them. Germline CDR1 is SGDLS and CDR2 is YYNGEE. CDR3 length: 16 amino acids. The CDR3 nucleotides read TGTGCCAGCAGCGCCATGGAGGCTAGGGGTTATAATGAGCAGTTCTTC. It is translated as CASSAMEARGYNEQFF.

The rearrangement joins TRBV29-1 to TRBJ1-1; possibly TRBD1 for D (6 bases). The ends were cut back, 6 bases at V and 1 base at J, with 30 bases in the middle. The CDR3 sequence is 19 residues long. Germline loops: CDR1 SQVTM, CDR2 ANQGSEA. CDR3 sequence (DNA): TGCAGCGTACGGACTCCGCAACGTAAAGGGGACATCCGGAACACTGAAGCTTTCTTT. Protein product: CSVRTPQRKGDIRNTEAFF.

This sequence joins TRBV5-1 and TRBJ1-4; TRBD1 matches 9 bases. Germline V gives CDR1 SGHRS, CDR2 YFSETQ. The CDR3 covers 17 residues. V shed 0 bases, J shed 5 bases, and the junction held 8 bases outside the gene matches. CDR3 in amino acids: CASSLGKNRGLNEKLFF. CDR3 DNA sequence: TGCGCCAGCAGCTTGGGGAAGAACAGGGGGCTAAATGAAAAACTGTTTTTT.

The DNA of the CDR3 is TGTGCCAGCAGTTACATGGCAACTAATGAAAAACTGTTTTTT. Its protein product is CASSYMATNEKLFF. This sequence joins TRBV3-1 (or the pseudogene TRBV3-2) and TRBJ1-4, with D uncertain. V dropped 6 bases and J dropped 0 bases, with 8 bases sitting between them. The CDR3 spans 14 residues. CDR1 and CDR2 (germline): LGHDT, YNNKEL (reference sequence).

This rearrangement joins TRBV18 to TRBJ2-1, with 11 bases aligning to TRBD2. In germline, CDR1 is KGHSH, CDR2 LQKENI. The CDR3 sequence is 17 residues long. The V segment lost 5 bases and the J segment 5 bases; nucleotides outside the gene matches: 11. DNA of the CDR3: TGTGCCAGCTCATCCGACCCTAGCGGGGGGCGGCACAATGAGCAGTTCTTC. It encodes CASSSDPSGGRHNEQFF.

The V gene is TRBV9, the J gene TRBJ2-3; 9 positions agree with TRBD2. CDR1 is SGDLS, CDR2 YYNGEE, per germline. There are 16 residues in the CDR3. V was pared by 4 bases and J by 3 bases, with 9 bases of the junction left unmatched. The CDR3 DNA sequence: TGTGCCAGCAGCCCAGGGACTAGCTCAACGACAGATACGCAGTATTTT. This encodes CASSPGTSSTTDTQYF.

By sample fraction, this clone is large. The gene calls are TRBV9 and TRBJ1-2; 8 nucleotides line up with TRBD1. This CDR3 is built from 15 residues. Germline loops: CDR1 SGDLS, CDR2 YYNGEE. Trimming at V came to 4 bases and at J to 7 bases, leaving 12 bases not matched to a gene. The chain's CDR3 is CASSYTDRAHPGYTF. CDR3 bases: TGTGCCAGCAGCTACACGGACAGGGCACACCCTGGCTACACCTTC.

This clone came up a few times. The genes are TRBV6-1 and TRBJ2-1, with 8 bases aligning to TRBD2. The CDR3 consists of 16 residues. V was clipped by 0 bases and J by 5 bases; unmatched bases: 6. Germline CDR1 MNHNS, CDR2 SASEGT. The CDR3 reads CASSEATGGAHNEQFF. DNA for the CDR3: TGTGCCAGCAGTGAAGCTACCGGGGGGGCCCACAATGAGCAGTTCTTC.

J is TRBJ1-5 and V is TRBV28; 9 bases match TRBD1. Germline V gene data show CDR1 as MDHEN and CDR2 as SYDVKM. V gave up 3 bases and J gave up 5 bases; unmatched junction bases: 5. The CDR3 has 15 residues. In DNA form, the CDR3 reads TGTGCCAGCAGTTTTAGGGACAGGGAGGATCAGCCCCAGCATTTT. It codes for CASSFRDREDQPQHF. Based on the CDR3 plus reference TRBV28 and TRBJ1-5, the full variable domain is DVKVTQSSRYLVKRTGEKVFLECVQDMDHENMFWYRQDPGLGLRLIYFSYDVKMKEKGDIPEGYSVSREKKERFSLILESASTNQTSMYLCASSFRDREDQPQHFGDGTRLSIL.

This clone was counted a few times. The chain combines TRBV7-8 with TRBJ2-3; possible D gene TRBD2, 6 bases. The CDR3 contains 15 residues. V dropped 5 bases and J dropped 4 bases, with 16 bases sitting between them. Germline lookup yields CDR1 SGHVS and CDR2 FQNEAQ. CDR3 DNA: TGTGCCAGCAGCCCGGCCGCGGGGCCCGCAGATACGCAGTATTTT. Encoded protein: CASSPAAGPADTQYF.

This clone was observed a handful of times. The J gene is TRBJ2-3, the V gene TRBV7-3; 9 positions match TRBD1. J gave up 4 bases and V 4 bases, and 3 bases lay outside the gene matches. CDR1 and CDR2 (germline): SGHTA, FQGTGA. This CDR3 comprises 14 residues. The CDR3 is CASSSGQGADTQYF. CDR3 coding DNA: TGTGCCAGCAGCTCGGGACAGGGCGCAGATACGCAGTATTTT.

This clone is termed medium-sized. The chain carries TRBV7-9 and TRBJ1-1, with 10 bases that match TRBD1. Unmatched junction bases numbered 8, after V lost 2 bases and J lost 5 bases. Per the germline V gene, CDR1 is SEHNR and CDR2 is FQNEAQ (reference sequence). The CDR3 consists of 16 residues. The CDR3 protein is CASSLLGTGAKTEAFF. The CDR3 region has the DNA TGTGCCAGCAGCTTACTCGGGACAGGGGCGAAAACTGAAGCTTTCTTT.

This clone appeared a few times. The J gene is TRBJ2-3, the V gene TRBV5-6; D is uncertain. Trimming pared 0 bases from V and 1 base from J, leaving 15 bases between. Germline CDR1 SGHDT, CDR2 YYEEEE. The CDR3 length is 17 residues. CDR3 loop: CASSLGRAAIRTDTQYF. Written as DNA, the CDR3 is TGTGCCAGCAGCTTGGGAAGGGCAGCCATCCGCACAGATACGCAGTATTTT.

The J gene is TRBJ1-1, the V gene TRBV3-1 (or the pseudogene TRBV3-2); possibly TRBD1 for D (5 bases). V was pared by 1 base and J by 4 bases, with 7 bases between. The CDR3 spans 13 residues. CDR1 is LGHDT, CDR2 YNNKEL, per germline (reference sequence). The CDR3 DNA reads TGTGCCAGCAGCCAAGCAGGGTCCACTGAAGCTTTCTTT. This codes for CASSQAGSTEAFF.

The chain combines TRBV5-5 with TRBJ1-2; 8 nucleotides agree with TRBD1. Germline loops: CDR1 SGHKS, CDR2 YYEKEE (reference sequence). CDR3 length equals 15 residues. The V and J ends lost 4 bases and 2 bases, in that order; junction bases with no gene match: 7. The CDR3 nucleotides read TGTGCCAGCAGCCACCGGACAGGGTCAAACTATGGCTACACCTTC. Its translation: CASSHRTGSNYGYTF.

The table lists this clone with a few counts. The CDR3 region has the DNA TGCGCCAGCAGCTTGGACAGTTATAATGAAAAACTGTTTTTT. Translating gives CASSLDSYNEKLFF. The rearrangement links TRBV5-1 to TRBJ1-4; no reliable D call. From germline, CDR1 is SGHRS and CDR2 YFSETQ. The CDR3 contains 14 residues. Trimming cost V 0 bases and J 4 bases, with 7 bases left between them. The entire variable domain, with the rest obtained from reference TRBV5-1 and TRBJ1-4, is as follows: KAGVTQTPRYLIKTRGQQVTLSCSPISGHRSVSWYQQTPGQGLQFLFEYFSETQRNKGNFPGRFSGRQFSNSRSEMNVSTLELGDSALYLCASSLDSYNEKLFFGSGTQLSVL.

This chain joins TRBV10-3 and TRBJ2-1; 7 nucleotides line up with TRBD2. CDR1 ENHRY and CDR2 SYGVKD come from the germline V gene. The CDR3 runs 16 residues. The trim removed 2 bases at V and 6 bases at J, leaving 10 bases unmatched. The CDR3 DNA reads as TGTGCCATCAGTGAGACCCCCCGGGGGGTCGGCAATGAGCAGTTCTTC. It is translated as CAISETPRGVGNEQFF.

This clone is deemed medium-sized. V and J are TRBV10-3 and TRBJ2-7; the match to TRBD2 covers 9 bases. The CDR3 spans 15 residues. After removal of 2 bases from V and 5 bases from J, the junction contained 7 bases not matched to a gene. CDR1 and CDR2 from the germline V gene are ENHRY and SYGVKD. The CDR3 nucleotides are TGTGCCATCAGTGAGCGGGGACTAGCCAGCGACGAGCAGTACGTC. This encodes CAISERGLASDEQYV.